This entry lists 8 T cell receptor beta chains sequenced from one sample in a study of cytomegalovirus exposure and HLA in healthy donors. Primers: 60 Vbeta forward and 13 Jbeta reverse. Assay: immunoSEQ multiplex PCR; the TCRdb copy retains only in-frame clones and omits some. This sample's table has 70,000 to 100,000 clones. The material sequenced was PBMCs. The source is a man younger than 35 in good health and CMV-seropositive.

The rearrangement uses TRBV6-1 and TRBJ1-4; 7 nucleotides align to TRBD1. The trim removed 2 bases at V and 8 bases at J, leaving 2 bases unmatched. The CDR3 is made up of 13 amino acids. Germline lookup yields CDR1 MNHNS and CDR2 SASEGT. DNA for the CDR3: TGTGCCAGCAGTGAAAGACAGGGAGAAAAACTGTTTTTT. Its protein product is CASSERQGEKLFF.

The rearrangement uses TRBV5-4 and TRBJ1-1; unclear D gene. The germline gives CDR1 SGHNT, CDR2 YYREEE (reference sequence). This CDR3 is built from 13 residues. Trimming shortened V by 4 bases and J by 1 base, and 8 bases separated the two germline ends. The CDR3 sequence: CASSPEANTEAFF. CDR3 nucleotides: TGTGCCAGCAGCCCGGAGGCGAACACTGAAGCTTTCTTT.

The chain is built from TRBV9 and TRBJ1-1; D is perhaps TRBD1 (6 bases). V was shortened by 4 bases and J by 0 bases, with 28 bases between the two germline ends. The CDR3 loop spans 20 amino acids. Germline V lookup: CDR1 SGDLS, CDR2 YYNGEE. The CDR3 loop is CASSTPRDTSAGGMNTEAFF. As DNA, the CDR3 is TGTGCCAGCAGCACACCTCGGGACACCTCCGCGGGTGGTATGAACACTGAAGCTTTCTTT.

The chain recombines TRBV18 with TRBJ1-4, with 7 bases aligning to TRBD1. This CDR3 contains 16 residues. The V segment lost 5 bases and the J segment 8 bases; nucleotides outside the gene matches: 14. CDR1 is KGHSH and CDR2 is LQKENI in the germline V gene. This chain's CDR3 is CASSKRATGVQEKLFF. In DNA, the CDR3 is TGTGCCAGCTCAAAGAGGGCTACAGGGGTACAGGAAAAACTGTTTTTT.

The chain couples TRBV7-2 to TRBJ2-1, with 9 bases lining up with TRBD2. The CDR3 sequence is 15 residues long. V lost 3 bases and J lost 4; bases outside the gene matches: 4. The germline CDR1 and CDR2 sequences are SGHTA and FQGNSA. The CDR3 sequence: CASSFAGGNYNEQFF. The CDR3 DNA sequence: TGTGCCAGCAGCTTTGCGGGAGGGAATTACAATGAGCAGTTCTTC.

The CDR3 DNA is TGTGCCAGCAGTGACCGTGGGACTAGCGGGGGCTCGATACGGTACGAGCAGTACTTC. The encoded protein is CASSDRGTSGGSIRYEQYF. The chain has TRBV6-4 and TRBJ2-7, with 14 bases identical to TRBD2. The junction had 13 bases not matched to a gene; V was cut back by 2 bases and J by 4 bases. The CDR3 covers 19 residues. Germline V lookup: CDR1 MRHNA, CDR2 SNTAGT.

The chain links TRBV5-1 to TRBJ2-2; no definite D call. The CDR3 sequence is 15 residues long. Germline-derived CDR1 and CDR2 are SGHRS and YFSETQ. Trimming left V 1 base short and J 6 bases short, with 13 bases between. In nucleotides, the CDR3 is TGCGCCAGCAGCTTGCGGCAGGATCAAGCCGGGGAGCTGTTTTTT. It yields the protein CASSLRQDQAGELFF.

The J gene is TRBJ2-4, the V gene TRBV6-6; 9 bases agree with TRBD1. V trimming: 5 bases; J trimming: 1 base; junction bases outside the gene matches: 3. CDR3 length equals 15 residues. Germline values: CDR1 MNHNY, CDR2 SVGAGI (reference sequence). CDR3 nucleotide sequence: TGTGCCAGCAGTGATGGACAGGGGGCCAAAAACATTCAGTACTTC. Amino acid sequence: CASSDGQGAKNIQYF.